A selection of T cell receptor beta chains follows, all from one sample in a study of T cells in Graves' hyperthyroidism and ophthalmopathy. TCRdb reprocessed the multiplex PCR reads via MiXCR and lists one record per CDR3 protein. The data hold about 680,000 distinct CDR3 sequences, with over 35% observed a single time. Sequencing was carried out using blood. These receptor sequences come from a woman in her thirties or forties with Graves' hyperthyroidism. The CDR3 runs from the conserved cysteine through the conserved F or W. A D gene is named only where the DNA matches it firmly. The listing skips clone size in some rows; elsewhere it reads once, few, many or a size class.

j_gene: TRBJ1-1; d_gene: -; v_gene: TRBV7-9; abundance: -; CDR3nt: TGTGCCAGCAGCCTAGAGCACGGATTTGAAGCTTTCTTT; CDR3aa: CASSLEHGFEAFF
j_gene: TRBJ2-5; d_gene: -; v_gene: TRBV7-9; abundance: many; CDR3nt: TGTGCCAGCAGCCAAGTACCGGGTTGGGAGACCCAGTACTTC; CDR3aa: CASSQVPGWETQYF
j_gene: TRBJ2-5; d_gene: TRBD2; v_gene: TRBV6-2/TRBV6-3; abundance: few; CDR3nt: TGTGCCAGCAGTTACGGCGGGGCGGGAGTTGAGACCCAGTACTTC; CDR3aa: CASSYGGAGVETQYF
j_gene: TRBJ2-2; d_gene: -; v_gene: TRBV20-1; abundance: -; CDR3nt: TGCAGTGCTAGGGACCCCGCGAACACCGGGGAGCTGTTTTTT; CDR3aa: CSARDPANTGELFF
j_gene: TRBJ1-6; d_gene: TRBD1; v_gene: TRBV19; abundance: many; CDR3nt: TGTGCCAGTAGTATAGATCATCGACGAGTTCGCGGCGTCAGGGACAGCAATAATTCACCCCTCCACTTT; CDR3aa: CASSIDHRRVRGVRDSNNSPLHF
j_gene: TRBJ2-1; d_gene: -; v_gene: TRBV20-1; abundance: -; CDR3nt: TGCAGTTCTAGGAGGGCCTTGAGTTCCTACAATGAGCAGTTCTTC; CDR3aa: CSSRRALSSYNEQFF
j_gene: TRBJ1-1; d_gene: -; v_gene: TRBV6-5; abundance: -; CDR3nt: TGTGCCAGCACTAACCCCGAGGAGGGAAACACTGAAGCTTTCTTT; CDR3aa: CASTNPEEGNTEAFF
j_gene: TRBJ1-4; d_gene: TRBD1; v_gene: TRBV20-1; abundance: few; CDR3nt: TGCAGTGCAGATAGGGACAGTGGTAATGAAAAACTGTTTTTT; CDR3aa: CSADRDSGNEKLFF
j_gene: TRBJ2-7; d_gene: -; v_gene: TRBV7-8; abundance: many; CDR3nt: TGTGCCAGCAGCTTAGCGCTCGGGGCAGGGGAGGAGCAGTACTTC; CDR3aa: CASSLALGAGEEQYF
j_gene: TRBJ1-5; d_gene: -; v_gene: TRBV5-1; abundance: -; CDR3nt: TGCGCCAGCCAGCGGAGCCCGAATCAGCCCCAGCATTTT; CDR3aa: CASQRSPNQPQHF
j_gene: TRBJ1-3; d_gene: -; v_gene: TRBV12-3/TRBV12-4; abundance: many; CDR3nt: TGTGCCAGCAGTATGTTCGGCAGTGGAAACACCATATATTTT; CDR3aa: CASSMFGSGNTIYF
j_gene: TRBJ1-4; d_gene: -; v_gene: TRBV7-9; abundance: many; CDR3nt: TGTGCCAGCAGCGCGCAGGGTGAAGAAAAACTGTTTTTT; CDR3aa: CASSAQGEEKLFF
j_gene: TRBJ1-2; d_gene: TRBD1; v_gene: TRBV9; abundance: many; CDR3nt: TGTGCCAGCAGCGTGACAGGGGGCGGCTACACCTTC; CDR3aa: CASSVTGGGYTF
j_gene: TRBJ1-6; d_gene: -; v_gene: TRBV10-3; abundance: -; CDR3nt: TGTGCCATCAGTGAGAAAGTGGACAGCTCCTATAATTCACCCCTCCACTTT; CDR3aa: CAISEKVDSSYNSPLHF
j_gene: TRBJ1-2; d_gene: -; v_gene: TRBV5-5; abundance: -; CDR3nt: TGCGCCAGCAGCCAAGTTCAGGGTTCTAACTATGGCTACACCTTC; CDR3aa: CASSQVQGSNYGYTF
j_gene: TRBJ2-7; d_gene: TRBD1; v_gene: TRBV29-1; abundance: many; CDR3nt: TGCAGCGTTGCAACCGGGACAGACCCCTACGAGCAGTACTTC; CDR3aa: CSVATGTDPYEQYF
j_gene: TRBJ1-4; d_gene: -; v_gene: TRBV24-1; abundance: once; CDR3nt: TGTGCCACCAGTGGACAGAACGATGAAAAACTGTTTTTT; CDR3aa: CATSGQNDEKLFF
j_gene: TRBJ1-5; d_gene: -; v_gene: TRBV20-1; abundance: -; CDR3nt: TGCAGTGCTTATGCCCCCAATCAGCCCCAGCATTTT; CDR3aa: CSAYAPNQPQHF
j_gene: TRBJ1-2; d_gene: -; v_gene: TRBV25-1; abundance: -; CDR3nt: TGTGCCAGCGTAGCCAGGGTTGGCTACACCTTC; CDR3aa: CASVARVGYTF
j_gene: TRBJ1-2; d_gene: -; v_gene: TRBV12-3/TRBV12-4; abundance: many; CDR3nt: TGTGCCAGCAGTTTTCAGGACTATGGCTACACCTTC; CDR3aa: CASSFQDYGYTF
j_gene: TRBJ1-5; d_gene: -; v_gene: TRBV10-3; abundance: many; CDR3nt: TGTGCCGTCCGACCGGACAATCAGCCCCAGCATTTT; CDR3aa: CAVRPDNQPQHF
j_gene: TRBJ1-2; d_gene: -; v_gene: TRBV4-3; abundance: many; CDR3nt: TGCGCCAGCAGCCGACCGACAGGCGTCCTCTACACCTTC; CDR3aa: CASSRPTGVLYTF
j_gene: TRBJ2-6; d_gene: -; v_gene: TRBV7-9; abundance: many; CDR3nt: TGTGCCAGCAGCACTGGGCCCTCTGGGGCCAACGTCCTGACTTTC; CDR3aa: CASSTGPSGANVLTF
j_gene: TRBJ1-3; d_gene: TRBD1; v_gene: TRBV7-2; abundance: few; CDR3nt: TGTGCCAGCAGCTTACACGGCCCTGGACAGGGCTCTGGAAACACCATATATTTT; CDR3aa: CASSLHGPGQGSGNTIYF